This T cell receptor (beta chain) was sequenced during a study of PD-L1 blockade in urothelial cancer. Turning to the study itself: Blood samples contained a median 141,255 T cells.

Each patient gave between 1 and 8 samples, pretreatment and on-treatment. The CDR3 consists of 15 residues. The V segment lost 5 bases and the J segment 6 bases; nucleotides outside the gene matches: 6. Germline V lookup: CDR1 SGHTA, CDR2 FQGTGA. Synthetic TCR analog templates were spiked into each PCR. Sequencing used immunoSEQ multiplex PCR; TCRdb keeps in-frame clones, though not all of them. The data hold tens of thousands of clones, with about 80% observed a single time. This TCR derives from a man between 65 and 79 years old with urothelial cancer. Material: PBMCs, obtained around atezolizumab (anti-PD-L1) treatment. V is TRBV7-3 and J is TRBJ2-1; TRBD2 agrees at 11 bases. The CDR3 coding sequence is TGTGCCAGCAGCCGACTAGCGGGGCCGGGCAATGAGCAGTTCTTC. Its protein product is CASSRLAGPGNEQFF.